Listed here are 6 T cell receptor beta chains from one sample, sequenced in a study of cytomegalovirus exposure and HLA in healthy donors. Primers included in the PCR were 60 Vbeta and 13 Jbeta primers. Profiling relied on immunoSEQ multiplex PCR, and the TCRdb table lists in-frame clones only, not all of them. The sample records 90,000 to 100,000 clones, around 10% being singletons. Sequenced sample: PBMCs. These receptors originate from a man aged 45-65 years in good health and CMV-seropositive.

On this clone itself: At one of its ends the junction is not consistent with the germline gene, which may arise from a read error. This chain uses TRBV2 with TRBJ2-7, with TRBD2 as a possible D gene (7 bases). The CDR3 totals 14 residues. Germline values: CDR1 SNHLY, CDR2 FYNNEI. CDR3 in amino acids: CASSGTKGGYGQYF. The CDR3 region has the DNA TGTGCCAGCAGTGGCACGAAGGGGGGGTACGGGCAGTACTTC.

The chain couples TRBV9 to TRBJ2-1; possibly TRBD2 for D (6 bases). The CDR3 loop spans 17 amino acids. Germline loops: CDR1 SGDLS, CDR2 YYNGEE. The V gene lost 0 bases and the J gene lost 0 bases, with 13 bases spanning the gap. CDR3 protein: CASSVAGGKSSYNEQFF. Written as DNA, the CDR3 is TGTGCCAGCAGCGTAGCTGGCGGGAAGAGCTCCTACAATGAGCAGTTCTTC.

The chain carries TRBV2 and TRBJ1-3, with 9 nucleotides matching TRBD1. Looked up from germline, CDR1 is SNHLY and CDR2 is FYNNEI. The V gene end was trimmed by 6 bases and the J gene end by 3 bases; junction bases not matched to a gene: 9. The CDR3 sequence is 16 residues long. The CDR3 reads CASSPSRQGDGNTIYF. DNA of the CDR3: TGTGCCAGCAGCCCCTCCAGACAGGGGGATGGAAACACCATATATTTT. Complete variable domain (other parts from reference TRBV2 and TRBJ1-3): EPEVTQTPSHQVTQMGQEVILRCVPISNHLYFYWYRQILGQKVEFLVSFYNNEISEKSEIFDDQFSVERPDGSNFTLKIRSTKLEDSAMYFCASSPSRQGDGNTIYFGEGSWLTVV.

This clone has only a few counts. This rearrangement joins TRBV28 to TRBJ2-7, with TRBD2 matching 10 bases. Trimming took 2 bases from V and 6 from J; bases not matched to a gene: 4. CDR3 size: 14 residues. Germline V CDR1 and CDR2: MDHEN, SYDVKM. As DNA, the CDR3 is TGTGCCAGCAGTTTACTAGCGGGAGTCCCCGAGCAGTACTTC. This translates into CASSLLAGVPEQYF.

This clone has a handful of counts. The rearrangement uses TRBV7-2 and TRBJ1-5, with 8 bases fitting TRBD1. The CDR3 length is 16 residues. From germline, CDR1 is SGHTA and CDR2 FQGNSA. Trimming removed 5 bases from V and 7 bases from J; junction bases left unmatched: 13. The CDR3 region is CASSPRGLPGKQPQHF. In DNA, the CDR3 is TGTGCCAGCAGCCCCAGGGGGCTTCCAGGGAAACAGCCCCAGCATTTT.

The chain employs TRBV5-1 and TRBJ2-5, with a weak D call TRBD1 (6 bases). V was pared by 2 bases and J by 6 bases, with 11 bases between. The CDR3 runs 13 residues. Germline V gives CDR1 SGHRS, CDR2 YFSETQ. CDR3 coding DNA: TGCGCCAGCAGCTTAGACAGGAGTCAGACCCAGTACTTC. It is translated as CASSLDRSQTQYF.